The 31 T cell receptor beta chains in this list originate from one sample, sequenced in a study of vaccination effects on CD4 cells after COVID-19. These TCRs are of unknown antigen specificity. Only in-frame clones appear in the TCRdb table, and some are missing; sequencing was by immunoSEQ multiplex PCR. The sample lists 40,000 to 45,000 clones; around 77% were seen once. Viral peptide pool expansion of antigen-specific CD4+ T cells preceded sequencing in the ViraFEST assay. Investigators separated out CD4+ T cells once around eleven days of culture had passed. The study found no prior SARS-CoV-2 infection in the vaccine recipients, who tested negative for nucleocapsid antibodies. The sample in question was CD4+ T cells from PBMCs cultured with SARS-CoV-2 spike peptides, obtained before COVID-19 vaccination. These receptors originate from a human donor who received a COVID-19 vaccine.

V usage is TRBV27 and J usage is TRBJ1-5; weak D call: TRBD1 (6 bases). Germline V gene lookup returns CDR1 MNHEY and CDR2 SMNVEV (reference sequence). The CDR3 is 15 residues long. V was trimmed by 5 bases and J by 2 bases, leaving 13 bases between them. DNA for the CDR3: TGTGCCAGCAGTCCCAACAGGGTTCGCAATCAGCCCCAGCATTTT. Translating gives CASSPNRVRNQPQHF.

The chain couples TRBV7-6 to TRBJ2-5; TRBD2 agrees at 8 bases. V shed 3 bases and J 1 base; nucleotides not matched to a gene: 4. The germline V gene has CDR1 SGHVS and CDR2 FNYEAQ. CDR3 length equals 15 residues. CDR3 region: CASSLGGGPQETQYF. For the CDR3, the DNA is TGTGCCAGCAGCTTGGGCGGGGGGCCCCAAGAGACCCAGTACTTC.

The chain joins TRBV24-1 to TRBJ2-3; possible D gene TRBD2, 5 bases. The CDR3 consists of 17 residues. Deletions cut 3 bases from V and 2 bases from J, with 17 bases between. Per the germline V gene, CDR1 is KGHDR and CDR2 is SFDVKD. The CDR3 coding sequence is TGTGCCACCAGTGATCCCGTTGAACTGGAGGACACAGATACGCAGTATTTT. Protein sequence: CATSDPVELEDTDTQYF.

This clone came up a few times. V is TRBV7-8 and J is TRBJ1-4; D is possibly TRBD1 (6 bases). CDR3 length: 17 residues. Trimming shortened V by 5 bases and J by 0 bases, and 16 bases separated the two germline ends. Germline V gene lookup returns CDR1 SGHVS and CDR2 FQNEAQ. CDR3: CASSAWDTSATNEKLFF. CDR3 DNA sequence: TGTGCCAGCAGCGCCTGGGACACCTCCGCAACTAATGAAAAACTGTTTTTT.

The J gene is TRBJ1-2, the V gene TRBV3-1 (or the pseudogene TRBV3-2), with D perhaps matching TRBD1 (5 bases). Between the trimmed V and J ends, which lost 4 bases and 2 bases, there was a span of 8 bases. This CDR3 has 13 amino acids. Germline V gene lookup returns CDR1 LGHDT and CDR2 YNNKEL (reference sequence). DNA for the CDR3: TGTGCCAGCAGCCGAGGGGTAAACTATGGCTACACCTTC. Residues: CASSRGVNYGYTF.

The chain's CDR3 is CASGLRGEGEQFF. Here the CDR3 DNA reads TGTGCCAGCGGGTTAAGAGGGGAAGGTGAGCAGTTCTTC. The rearrangement uses TRBV6-6 and TRBJ2-1; D is perhaps TRBD1 or TRBD2 (5 bases each). V lost 8 bases and J 9 bases, leaving 17 bases between the germline ends. The V gene's germline CDR1 is MNHNY and CDR2 SVGAGI (reference sequence). This CDR3 region has 13 residues.

The rearrangement links TRBV6-6 to TRBJ2-2, with 9 bases matching TRBD2. The CDR3 consists of 15 residues. V shed 3 bases and J 6 bases; nucleotides not matched to a gene: 5. Germline CDR1 reads MNHNY; CDR2 reads SVGAGI (reference sequence). CDR3 sequence: CASSYRRGGSGELFF. DNA of the CDR3: TGTGCCAGCAGTTATCGGCGGGGGGGCTCCGGGGAGCTGTTTTTT.

The V and J genes are TRBV5-4 and TRBJ2-1; 11 bases align to TRBD2. The trim removed 6 bases at V and 6 bases at J, leaving 8 bases unmatched. This CDR3 is built from 15 residues. Germline V lookup: CDR1 SGHNT, CDR2 YYREEE (reference sequence). The CDR3, as DNA: TGTGCCAGCAACGACCGACTAGCGGGGTTCAATGAGCAGTTCTTC. It specifies CASNDRLAGFNEQFF.

This clone was found once. The J gene is TRBJ1-1, the V gene TRBV2; no clear D gene. Germline CDR1 and CDR2: SNHLY and FYNNEI. The CDR3 covers 13 residues. Between the trimmed V and J ends, which lost 4 bases and 0 bases, there was a span of 6 bases. The CDR3 is CASSVRVNTEAFF. For the CDR3, the DNA is TGTGCCAGCAGTGTGCGGGTGAACACTGAAGCTTTCTTT.

The chain couples TRBV11-3 to TRBJ2-1, with TRBD2 identical over 8 bases. Germline CDR1 reads SGHNT; CDR2 reads YENEEA. After removal of 1 base from V and 8 bases from J, the junction contained 16 bases not matched to a gene. This CDR3 has 18 amino acids. This chain's CDR3 is CASSLGHGAGGNRDEQFF. In nucleotides, the CDR3 is TGTGCCAGCAGCTTAGGCCACGGGGCGGGGGGCAATCGGGATGAGCAGTTCTTC.

The CDR3 region has the DNA TGTGCCAGCAGCCAACGGGGGGCTGGCGAGCAGTACGTC. Encoded protein: CASSQRGAGEQYV. The chain combines TRBV3-1 (or the pseudogene TRBV3-2) with TRBJ2-7; TRBD2 is a possible D gene (7 bases). Trimming removed 2 bases at V and 6 bases at J, with 11 bases between. The CDR3 consists of 13 residues. The germline V gene has CDR1 LGHDT and CDR2 YNNKEL (reference sequence).

The CDR3 is CASSLDGSNQPQHF. DNA for the CDR3: TGTGCCAGCAGTCTGGACGGTAGCAATCAGCCCCAGCATTTT. The genes are TRBV6-5 and TRBJ1-5; no clear D. CDR1 is MNHEY, CDR2 SVGAGI, per germline. The CDR3 is made up of 14 amino acids. V was shortened by 5 bases and J by 0 bases, with 8 bases between the two germline ends.

V is TRBV6-1 and J is TRBJ2-7; no firm D call. Trimming removed 0 bases from V and 5 bases from J, with 5 bases in between. This CDR3 is built from 12 residues. CDR1 and CDR2 (germline): MNHNS, SASEGT. The CDR3 coding sequence is TGTGCCAGCAGTGAAGCGGGTGACGAGCAGTACGTC. Residues: CASSEAGDEQYV.

The chain combines TRBV24-1 with TRBJ1-2, with D possibly being TRBD1 (5 bases). CDR3 length equals 14 residues. Germline V gene data show CDR1 as KGHDR and CDR2 as SFDVKD. V lost 1 base and J lost 5, with 10 bases in between. CDR3 amino acids: CATSDFSRGYGYTF. Written as DNA, the CDR3 is TGTGCCACCAGTGATTTCTCCCGGGGGTATGGCTACACCTTC.

The CDR3 sequence is CASSLTQNTQYF. For the CDR3, the DNA is TGTGCCAGCAGCTTAACCCAAAATACGCAGTATTTT. V is TRBV7-9 and J is TRBJ2-3, with unresolved D. Germline V CDR1 and CDR2: SEHNR, FQNEAQ (reference sequence). This CDR3 has 12 residues. V was shortened by 2 bases and J by 7 bases, with 7 bases between the two germline ends.

This clone was observed a few times. V is TRBV5-1 and J is TRBJ1-5, with D perhaps matching TRBD1 (5 bases). The germline V and J ends were trimmed by 3 bases and 8 bases, with 15 bases remaining between them. The CDR3 loop spans 14 amino acids. The germline V gene has CDR1 SGHRS and CDR2 YFSETQ. The CDR3 loop is CASSYGGGLEPQHF. The DNA of the CDR3 is TGCGCCAGCAGCTACGGGGGGGGGTTGGAGCCCCAGCATTTT.

J is TRBJ2-1 and V is TRBV7-2; 10 bases match TRBD1. V lost 5 bases and J lost 7; bases outside the gene matches: 8. The CDR3 is 15 residues long. From germline, CDR1 is SGHTA and CDR2 FQGNSA. The CDR3 DNA reads TGTGCCAGCAGCCTACGGACAGGGGGAGTGAATGAGCAGTTCTTC. Its translation: CASSLRTGGVNEQFF.

V gene TRBV9 combines with J gene TRBJ2-5, with D possibly being TRBD1 (6 bases). Per the germline V gene, CDR1 is SGDLS and CDR2 is YYNGEE. The germline V and J ends were trimmed by 3 bases and 3 bases, with 15 bases remaining between them. This CDR3 is 15 amino acids long. In DNA form, the CDR3 reads TGTGCCAGCAGCGCGTACGGGACAAGAGAAGAGACCCAGTACTTC. Translating it yields CASSAYGTREETQYF.

V is TRBV18 and J is TRBJ1-5, with no clear D. The CDR3 runs 17 residues. The germline CDR1 and CDR2 sequences are KGHSH and LQKENI. V lost 3 bases and J 0 bases, leaving 15 bases between the germline ends. In DNA, the CDR3 is TGTGCCAGCTCACCTTCCGGAGGCGCTTTTAGCAATCAGCCCCAGCATTTT. Amino acid sequence: CASSPSGGAFSNQPQHF.

V and J are TRBV2 and TRBJ1-5, with 7 bases fitting TRBD1. V dropped 7 bases and J dropped 5; count of bases not matched to a gene: 8. This CDR3 region has 14 residues. CDR1 SNHLY and CDR2 FYNNEI come from the germline V gene. The CDR3 bases are TGTGCCAGCACAGGGGGTAATGGGGATCAGCCCCAGCATTTT. The encoded protein is CASTGGNGDQPQHF.

V is TRBV7-2 and J is TRBJ2-1; D not certain. CDR1 and CDR2 from the germline V gene are SGHTA and FQGNSA. This CDR3 contains 13 residues. With 5 bases removed from V and 0 bases from J, the gap between germline ends came to 5 bases. In DNA form, the CDR3 reads TGTGCCAGCAGCCCCCACTCCTACAATGAGCAGTTCTTC. This translates into CASSPHSYNEQFF. The full variable domain, completed using reference TRBV7-2 and TRBJ2-1, is GAGVSQSPSNKVTEKGKDVELRCDPISGHTALYWYRQSLGQGLEFLIYFQGNSAPDKSGLPSDRFSAERTGGSVSTLTIQRTQQEDSAVYLCASSPHSYNEQFFGPGTRLTVL.

Worth noting for this clone: Germline is not matched at one junction end, which may reflect a read error. This chain joins TRBV6-6 and TRBJ2-3; no clear D. Germline lookup yields CDR1 MNHNY and CDR2 SVGAGI (reference sequence). This CDR3 contains 12 residues. CDR3 residues: CAGSLSTDTQYF. In nucleotides, the CDR3 is TGTGCCGGCAGCTTGTCCACAGATACGCAGTATTTT.

The gene calls are TRBV9 and TRBJ2-3; D is unresolved. The CDR3 has 14 residues. Trimming took off 1 base at V and 1 base at J, with 7 bases between the two ends. Germline CDR1 is SGDLS and CDR2 is YYNGEE. The CDR3 region has the DNA TGTGCCAGCAGCGTAAGAAGGGGCACAGATACGCAGTATTTT. Encoded protein: CASSVRRGTDTQYF.

The rearrangement uses TRBV28 and TRBJ1-6; 7 bases fit TRBD1. There are 15 residues in the CDR3. CDR1 is MDHEN and CDR2 is SYDVKM in the germline V gene. V lost 4 bases to trimming and J lost 9 bases; unmatched junction nucleotides: 9. The CDR3 spells CASSSATGLVSPLHF. CDR3 nucleotide sequence: TGTGCCAGCAGTTCGGCGACAGGGCTGGTTTCACCCCTCCACTTT.

V is TRBV2 and J is TRBJ1-6; D call uncertain. The V end was cut by 7 bases, the J end by 5 bases, with 9 bases between. CDR1 is SNHLY and CDR2 is FYNNEI in the germline V gene. The CDR3 totals 13 residues. The CDR3 loop reads CASTGGNNSPLHF. The DNA for the CDR3 is TGTGCCAGCACAGGAGGCAATAATTCACCCCTCCACTTT.

The chain is built from TRBV10-2 and TRBJ2-2; 7 bases are shared with TRBD1. This CDR3 spans 13 amino acids. The V and J ends lost 6 bases and 5 bases, in that order; junction bases with no gene match: 3. The germline gives CDR1 WSHSY, CDR2 SAAADI. In DNA, the CDR3 is TGCGCCAGCAGGACAGGGCAAACCGGGGAGCTGTTTTTT. It specifies CASRTGQTGELFF.

The chain joins TRBV24-1 to TRBJ1-1, with 8 bases lining up with TRBD1. Trimming removed 7 bases from V and 1 base from J; junction bases left unmatched: 4. The CDR3 runs to 14 residues. CDR1 KGHDR and CDR2 SFDVKD come from the germline V gene. The CDR3 here is CATSGTGGNTEAFF. The CDR3 nucleotides read TGTGCCACCAGCGGTACAGGGGGGAACACTGAAGCTTTCTTT.

The sample holds a few counts of this clone. The CDR3 DNA is TGCGCCAGCAGCTTGATCGGACGTTTGAACACTGAAGCTTTCTTT. Translation: CASSLIGRLNTEAFF. The chain recombines TRBV5-1 with TRBJ1-1; no clear D gene. The V end was cut by 1 base, the J end by 0 bases, with 10 bases between. CDR1 SGHRS and CDR2 YFSETQ come from the germline V gene. The CDR3 totals 15 residues.

The chain carries TRBV2 and TRBJ2-1, with D possibly TRBD2 on 6 matching bases. Deletions cut 3 bases from V and 5 bases from J, with 14 bases between. The CDR3 has 15 residues. Germline assignment: CDR1 SNHLY and CDR2 FYNNEI. CDR3 protein: CASSEEGPANNEQFF. The CDR3 DNA follows: TGTGCCAGCAGTGAGGAGGGACCAGCAAACAATGAGCAGTTCTTC.

V gene TRBV7-7 combines with J gene TRBJ2-5; TRBD1 matches 9 bases. The germline CDR1 and CDR2 sequences are SSHAT and FNYEAQ (reference sequence). Losses at the gene ends were 3 bases for V and 5 bases for J; bases not matched to a gene: 4. The CDR3 sequence is 14 residues long. The CDR3 loop is CASSFSDRGETQYF. CDR3 DNA: TGTGCCAGCAGCTTTTCGGACAGGGGCGAGACCCAGTACTTC. The whole variable domain, filled in from reference TRBV7-7 and TRBJ2-5, reads GAGVSQSPRYKVTKRGQDVTLRCDPISSHATLYWYQQALGQGPEFLTYFNYEAQPDKSGLPSDRFSAERPEGSISTLTIQRTEQRDSAMYRCASSFSDRGETQYFGPGTRLLVL.

This rearrangement joins TRBV6-5 to TRBJ1-1; D is possibly TRBD1 (6 bases). Germline-derived CDR1 and CDR2 are MNHEY and SVGAGI. This CDR3 is 12 amino acids long. The germline V and J ends were trimmed by 6 bases and 1 base, with 6 bases remaining between them. In DNA form, the CDR3 reads TGTGCCAGCAGAGGGGGGAACACTGAAGCTTTCTTT. This gives the protein CASRGGNTEAFF.